These 27 T cell receptor beta chains originate from one sample sequenced in a study of cytomegalovirus exposure and HLA in healthy donors. With 60 Vbeta and 13 Jbeta primers, the PCR was carried out. Clones were read by immunoSEQ multiplex PCR, and TCRdb kept only the in-frame ones, dropping some. The table includes fewer than 200,000 clones, less than 80% detected once. Input material: PBMCs. The receptors were gathered from a man aged 40-49 years in good health and CMV-seronegative.

This clone was detected only a few times. The J gene is TRBJ2-3, the V gene TRBV7-9, with D possibly TRBD1 on 6 matching bases. The CDR3 is made up of 16 amino acids. V was trimmed by 2 bases and J by 3 bases, leaving 15 bases between them. Germline V gene sequence: CDR1 SEHNR, CDR2 FQNEAQ (reference sequence). CDR3 protein: CASSLIGTRKTDTQYF. In DNA, the CDR3 is TGTGCCAGCAGCTTAATTGGGACACGTAAAACAGATACGCAGTATTTT.

This chain connects TRBV19 to TRBJ2-5, with D possibly TRBD1 on 7 matching bases. This CDR3 spans 15 amino acids. Germline loops: CDR1 LNHDA, CDR2 SQIVND (reference sequence). Trimming removed 6 bases at V and 5 bases at J, with 19 bases between. CDR3 region: CASSPLEGARETQYF. As DNA, the CDR3 is TGTGCCAGTAGCCCTCTGGAGGGGGCGAGGGAGACCCAGTACTTC. Full variable domain (outside the CDR3, taken from reference TRBV19 and TRBJ2-5): DGGITQSPKYLFRKEGQNVTLSCEQNLNHDAMYWYRQDPGQGLRLIYYSQIVNDFQKGDIAEGYSVSREKKESFPLTVTSAQKNPTAFYLCASSPLEGARETQYFGPGTRLLVL.

The chain couples TRBV27 to TRBJ2-5; 10 positions agree with TRBD2. Germline CDR1 reads MNHEY; CDR2 reads SMNVEV (reference sequence). This CDR3 region has 15 residues. Trimming removed 5 bases from V and 5 bases from J; junction bases left unmatched: 8. Written as DNA, the CDR3 is TGTGCCAGCAGTGCACTAGCGGGATTGGCTGAGACCCAGTACTTC. Translation gives CASSALAGLAETQYF.

The CDR3 spells CASSLASGGNQPQHF. The CDR3 DNA is TGCGCCAGCAGCTTGGCAAGTGGCGGGAATCAGCCCCAGCATTTT. The chain joins TRBV5-1 to TRBJ1-5; D not resolved. V lost 0 bases to trimming and J lost 4 bases, with 11 bases between them. CDR3 size: 15 residues. The germline V gene has CDR1 SGHRS and CDR2 YFSETQ. The complete variable domain, with remaining parts taken from reference TRBV5-1 and TRBJ1-5, reads KAGVTQTPRYLIKTRGQQVTLSCSPISGHRSVSWYQQTPGQGLQFLFEYFSETQRNKGNFPGRFSGRQFSNSRSEMNVSTLELGDSALYLCASSLASGGNQPQHFGDGTRLSIL.

V usage is TRBV30 and J usage is TRBJ1-1; D is ambiguous. The length of the CDR3 is 13 residues. The V end was cut by 3 bases, the J end by 4 bases, with 12 bases between. Germline CDR1 and CDR2: GTSNPN and SVGIG (reference sequence). In DNA, the CDR3 is TGTGCCTGGAGATTATATCTGAGCACTGAAGCTTTCTTT. It encodes CAWRLYLSTEAFF.

This clone was counted once. The genes are TRBV19 and TRBJ1-1; 7 bases match TRBD1. The germline gives CDR1 LNHDA, CDR2 SQIVND (reference sequence). The CDR3 has 14 residues. With 5 bases clipped from V and 2 bases from J, the junction kept 5 bases outside the gene matches. DNA for the CDR3: TGTGCCAGTAGTCGAGACAGGGACAACACTGAAGCTTTCTTT. This sequence encodes CASSRDRDNTEAFF.

With regard to this clone: Relative to the germline gene, one junction end is altered; a read error may explain this. The chain couples TRBV7-7 to TRBJ2-3; D unclear. This CDR3 is 14 amino acids long. Germline lookup yields CDR1 SSHAT and CDR2 FNYEAQ (reference sequence). The CDR3 DNA reads TGTGCTAGCAGCTTAGGCAGGCCACCTCATACGCAGTATTTT. It translates to CASSLGRPPHTQYF.

The rearrangement uses TRBV28 and TRBJ1-3; TRBD1 matches at 8 bases. V was clipped by 5 bases and J by 7 bases; unmatched bases: 7. CDR3 size: 14 residues. Germline V gene data show CDR1 as MDHEN and CDR2 as SYDVKM. In DNA form, the CDR3 reads TGTGCCAGCAGTCCTCCGACAGGGGCTAACACCATATATTTT. It codes for CASSPPTGANTIYF.

V and J are TRBV7-2 and TRBJ2-2; D is perhaps TRBD2 (6 bases). The V end was cut by 6 bases, the J end by 2 bases, with 13 bases between. This CDR3 has 15 amino acids. Germline assignment: CDR1 SGHTA and CDR2 FQGNSA. CDR3 in DNA: TGTGCCAGCAGTCGACTAGTCGGAAACACCGGGGAGCTGTTTTTT. It is translated as CASSRLVGNTGELFF.

The CDR3 DNA follows: TGTGCCAGCAGCCCGGGACAGGGGGCTGGGCAGCCCCAGCATTTT. It translates to CASSPGQGAGQPQHF. The chain employs TRBV7-8 and TRBJ1-5, with TRBD1 matching over 12 bases. Germline trimming cut 5 bases from V and 7 bases from J; bases unmatched to any gene: 6. The CDR3 contains 15 residues. CDR1 is SGHVS, CDR2 FQNEAQ, per germline. The variable domain in full, with the rest retrieved from reference TRBV7-8 and TRBJ1-5, is GAGVSQSPRYKVAKRGQDVALRCDPISGHVSLFWYQQALGQGPEFLTYFQNEAQLDKSGLPSDRFFAERPEGSVSTLKIQRTQQEDSAVYLCASSPGQGAGQPQHFGDGTRLSIL.

V and J are TRBV7-9 and TRBJ2-3; no definite D call. The germline gives CDR1 SEHNR, CDR2 FQNEAQ (reference sequence). This CDR3 has 15 residues. Trimming left V 5 bases short and J 6 bases short, with 18 bases between. This CDR3 is CASSRVRGLSDTQYF. As DNA, the CDR3 is TGTGCCAGCAGCCGTGTGCGAGGTCTCTCTGATACGCAGTATTTT. Full variable domain (missing parts from reference TRBV7-9 and TRBJ2-3): DTGVSQNPRHKITKRGQNVTFRCDPISEHNRLYWYRQTLGQGPEFLTYFQNEAQLEKSRLLSDRFSAERPKGSFSTLEIQRTEQGDSAMYLCASSRVRGLSDTQYFGPGTRLTVL.

This chain uses TRBV5-8 with TRBJ1-2, with TRBD1 identical over 9 bases. Germline CDR1 reads SGHTS; CDR2 reads YDEGEE. The CDR3 has 15 residues. Trimming removed 1 base from V and 1 base from J; junction bases left unmatched: 2. The CDR3 reads CASSLNRGRNYGYTF. CDR3 coding DNA: TGTGCCAGCAGCTTGAACAGGGGGCGTAACTATGGCTACACCTTC.

The CDR3 loop reads CASRTASNYGYTF. In DNA, the CDR3 is TGCGCCAGCAGGACAGCCTCTAACTATGGCTACACCTTC. The chain is built from TRBV5-1 and TRBJ1-2; a weak D match, TRBD1 (5 bases). Trimming removed 5 bases at V and 0 bases at J, with 8 bases between. CDR1 and CDR2 (germline): SGHRS, YFSETQ. This CDR3 has 13 amino acids.

The CDR3 loop reads CASSPEGRGPQETQYF. The CDR3 DNA reads TGTGCCAGCAGCCCCGAGGGTCGCGGACCCCAAGAGACCCAGTACTTC. This chain uses TRBV7-2 with TRBJ2-5; D is perhaps TRBD2 (5 bases). CDR3 size: 16 residues. V was pared by 5 bases and J by 1 base, with 17 bases between. CDR1 and CDR2 (germline): SGHTA, FQGNSA. The whole variable domain, remainder taken from reference TRBV7-2 and TRBJ2-5, is GAGVSQSPSNKVTEKGKDVELRCDPISGHTALYWYRQSLGQGLEFLIYFQGNSAPDKSGLPSDRFSAERTGGSVSTLTIQRTQQEDSAVYLCASSPEGRGPQETQYFGPGTRLLVL.

The chain couples TRBV9 to TRBJ2-7; 9 bases line up with TRBD1. This CDR3 is 15 amino acids long. J was trimmed by 3 bases and V by 0 bases; bases with no gene match: 4. Per the germline V gene, CDR1 is SGDLS and CDR2 is YYNGEE. The CDR3 nucleotides are TGTGCCAGCAGCGTAGCAGTGACAGGGGGCTACGAGCAGTACTTC. Protein product: CASSVAVTGGYEQYF.

This sequence joins TRBV29-1 and TRBJ1-2; tentative D call: TRBD1 (5 bases). V gave up 6 bases and J gave up 8 bases, with 16 bases separating them. This CDR3 spans 12 amino acids. Germline V gene lookup returns CDR1 SQVTM and CDR2 ANQGSEA. The chain's CDR3 is CSVGRGRDGYTF. The CDR3 DNA reads TGCAGCGTGGGCCGTGGGAGGGACGGCTACACCTTC.

This rearrangement joins TRBV25-1 to TRBJ2-7; D is possibly TRBD1 (6 bases). V was trimmed by 5 bases and J by 2 bases, leaving 7 bases between them. This CDR3 contains 12 residues. In germline, CDR1 is MGHDK, CDR2 SYGVNS. CDR3 loop: CASSWDTYEQYF. For the CDR3, the DNA is TGTGCCAGCAGTTGGGACACCTACGAGCAGTACTTC.

The chain couples TRBV28 to TRBJ2-5; tentatively, D is TRBD2 (6 bases). In germline, CDR1 is MDHEN, CDR2 SYDVKM. The V end was cut by 3 bases, the J end by 5 bases, with 22 bases between. The CDR3 runs 17 residues. CDR3 loop: CASSFSPRLVKSETQYF. In DNA form, the CDR3 reads TGTGCCAGCAGTTTCAGCCCCCGACTAGTAAAGTCGGAGACCCAGTACTTC.

The table lists this clone with a few counts. The gene calls are TRBV6-5 and TRBJ2-7, with D possibly TRBD1 on 6 matching bases. The CDR3 loop spans 15 amino acids. The germline V gene encodes CDR1 MNHEY and CDR2 SVGAGI. V lost 5 bases and J lost 1, with 15 bases in between. CDR3 DNA sequence: TGTGCCAGCAGTCGGACCGGGACATCTTCCTACGAGCAGTACTTC. Translation: CASSRTGTSSYEQYF.

Concerning this clone itself: Sequence at one end of the junction differs from germline and may be a read error. This chain uses TRBV7-7 with TRBJ2-3; a weak D match, TRBD1 (6 bases). The CDR3 covers 17 residues. The germline gives CDR1 SSHAT, CDR2 FNYEAQ (reference sequence). CDR3 sequence: CASSFLETCRGADTQYF. CDR3 nucleotides: TGTGCTAGCAGCTTCTTGGAGACATGCAGGGGCGCAGATACGCAGTATTTT. Full variable domain (outside the CDR3, taken from reference TRBV7-7 and TRBJ2-3): GAGVSQSPRYKVTKRGQDVTLRCDPISSHATLYWYQQALGQGPEFLTYFNYEAQPDKSGLPSDRFSAERPEGSISTLTIQRTEQRDSAMYRCASSFLETCRGADTQYFGPGTRLTVL.

V usage is TRBV19 and J usage is TRBJ2-5; a weak D match, TRBD1 (5 bases). The CDR3 length is 14 residues. In germline, CDR1 is LNHDA, CDR2 SQIVND (reference sequence). The ends were cut back, 3 bases at V and 5 bases at J, with 13 bases in the middle. CDR3 sequence reads: CASSIPSYRETQYF. In DNA form, the CDR3 reads TGTGCCAGTAGTATCCCATCCTACAGGGAGACCCAGTACTTC.

V usage is TRBV28 and J usage is TRBJ2-1; 10 nucleotides match TRBD2. The V segment lost 6 bases and the J segment 9 bases; nucleotides outside the gene matches: 11. CDR3 length: 15 residues. Germline lookup yields CDR1 MDHEN and CDR2 SYDVKM. The CDR3 nucleotides read TGTGCCAGCAGCCAAAGGCTAGCGGGAGCTGGTGAGCAGTTCTTC. Translating gives CASSQRLAGAGEQFF.

The V gene is TRBV28, the J gene TRBJ1-5; TRBD1 agrees at 9 bases. The germline V gene encodes CDR1 MDHEN and CDR2 SYDVKM. The CDR3 consists of 15 residues. V trimming: 1 base; J trimming: 5 bases; junction bases outside the gene matches: 3. The CDR3 region has the DNA TGTGCCAGCAGTTTATCCGGGACAGGGTATCAGCCCCAGCATTTT. As protein: CASSLSGTGYQPQHF.

The chain uses TRBV7-2 and TRBJ2-2; D gene uncertain. V was pared by 2 bases and J by 1 base, with 8 bases between. Looked up from germline, CDR1 is SGHTA and CDR2 is FQGNSA. The length of the CDR3 is 15 residues. The DNA of the CDR3 is TGTGCCAGCAGCTTAATCTGGAGGAACACCGGGGAGCTGTTTTTT. Protein product: CASSLIWRNTGELFF.

This chain links TRBV5-1 with TRBJ2-2, with D tentatively TRBD1 (6 bases). The CDR3 has 16 amino acids. Germline lookup yields CDR1 SGHRS and CDR2 YFSETQ. V was clipped by 1 base and J by 0 bases, with 10 bases between them. The CDR3: CASSLSWTANTGELFF. The CDR3 DNA reads as TGCGCCAGCAGCTTGTCTTGGACAGCGAACACCGGGGAGCTGTTTTTT.

The chain couples TRBV27 to TRBJ1-3; D call uncertain. The germline gives CDR1 MNHEY, CDR2 SMNVEV (reference sequence). The CDR3 runs 14 residues. V was cut by 2 bases and J by 1 base, with 6 bases left in between. The chain's CDR3 is CASSLVRSGNTIYF. In DNA form, the CDR3 reads TGTGCCAGCAGTTTAGTGAGGTCTGGAAACACCATATATTTT.

This clone is a singleton in its sample. The V and J genes are TRBV5-6 and TRBJ2-2; 11 nucleotides line up with TRBD1. CDR1 and CDR2 (germline): SGHDT, YYEEEE. The CDR3 is made up of 16 amino acids. J lost 7 bases, V lost 2 bases, and 7 bases had no gene match. Here the CDR3 DNA reads TGTGCCAGCAGCTTCTTTGGACAGGGGGCGAGCGGGGAGCTGTTTTTT. This gives the protein CASSFFGQGASGELFF.